This passage covers 23 T cell receptor beta chains from one sample sequenced in a study of blood T cell repertoires in COVID-19. Only in-frame clones appear in the TCRdb table, and some are missing; sequencing was by immunoSEQ multiplex PCR. The sample shows 35,000 to 45,000 clones, about 91% of them seen only once. The sequenced material came from peripheral blood. The receptor source for this set is a human donor in a cohort sampled during active COVID-19.

The chain is built from TRBV7-9 and TRBJ2-7, with 8 bases lining up with TRBD2. Germline CDR1 and CDR2: SEHNR and FQNEAQ (reference sequence). This CDR3 region has 15 residues. The V segment lost 2 bases and the J segment 0 bases; nucleotides outside the gene matches: 3. CDR3 sequence reads: CASSLLSGSSYEQYF. Here the CDR3 DNA reads TGTGCCAGCAGCTTACTGAGCGGGAGCTCCTACGAGCAGTACTTC.

V and J are TRBV29-1 and TRBJ2-7; 8 nucleotides agree with TRBD2. Per germline, CDR1 SQVTM and CDR2 ANQGSEA. V trimming: 5 bases; J trimming: 2 bases; junction bases outside the gene matches: 5. The CDR3 consists of 13 residues. The CDR3 region is CSVTRGGTYEQYF. CDR3 DNA sequence: TGCAGCGTTACCCGGGGGGGGACCTACGAGCAGTACTTC.

V usage is TRBV15 and J usage is TRBJ2-2, with 7 positions matching TRBD1. Germline V gives CDR1 LNHNV, CDR2 YYDKDF (reference sequence). The V gene end was trimmed by 2 bases and the J gene end by 7 bases; junction bases not matched to a gene: 7. CDR3 length: 15 residues. Here the CDR3 DNA reads TGTGCCACCAGCAGAACTCGACAGGGCCGCGGGGAGCTGTTTTTT. This translates into CATSRTRQGRGELFF.

The sample holds one count of this clone. V is TRBV7-2 and J is TRBJ2-7; 9 bases match TRBD1. Unmatched junction bases numbered 9, after V lost 3 bases and J lost 6 bases. The CDR3 extends over 15 amino acids. CDR1 SGHTA and CDR2 FQGNSA come from the germline V gene. CDR3 in amino acids: CASSLAGTGYGEQYF. The CDR3 DNA is TGTGCCAGCAGCTTGGCCGGGACAGGGTACGGCGAGCAGTACTTC.

CDR3 in DNA: TGTGCCAGCAGCCACGGCCGGGACAGGGGGAACAATGAGCAGTTCTTC. This encodes CASSHGRDRGNNEQFF. The J gene is TRBJ2-1, the V gene TRBV7-9, with 11 bases matching TRBD1. Germline CDR1 is SEHNR and CDR2 is FQNEAQ (reference sequence). The ends lost 5 bases at V and 5 bases at J; junction bases unmatched: 8. CDR3 length equals 16 residues.

This clone was observed once. The CDR3 protein is CASSVISGGGYTEAFF. For the CDR3, the DNA is TGTGCCAGTAGTGTCATATCGGGAGGCGGGTACACTGAAGCTTTCTTT. This chain links TRBV19 with TRBJ1-1, with D hard to call. CDR1 is LNHDA and CDR2 is SQIVND in the germline V gene (reference sequence). The CDR3 covers 16 residues. The V end was cut by 5 bases, the J end by 3 bases, with 19 bases between.

Of note for this clone: The identical CDR3 is also encoded by other nucleotide sequences in the sample. This sequence joins TRBV9 and TRBJ2-3; 9 positions agree with TRBD1. The germline CDR1 and CDR2 sequences are SGDLS and YYNGEE. The CDR3 spans 15 residues. The junction had 5 bases not matched to a gene; V was cut back by 1 base and J by 5 bases. The CDR3 loop reads CASSVSTGGRDTQYF. The DNA of the CDR3 is TGTGCCAGCAGCGTAAGTACAGGGGGCAGAGATACGCAGTATTTT.

This clone was seen a few times. The chain recombines TRBV7-2 with TRBJ1-3; 9 nucleotides match TRBD1. V shed 3 bases, J shed 6 bases, and the junction held 6 bases outside the gene matches. This CDR3 is 15 amino acids long. Germline assignment: CDR1 SGHTA and CDR2 FQGNSA. The DNA for the CDR3 is TGTGCCAGCAGCTTCCAAGGACAGGGGAAAAACACCATATATTTT. Translation: CASSFQGQGKNTIYF.

This chain links TRBV6-5 with TRBJ2-3, with TRBD2 matching over 10 bases. This CDR3 comprises 16 residues. Germline-derived CDR1 and CDR2 are MNHEY and SVGAGI. The V gene end was trimmed by 2 bases and the J gene end by 3 bases; junction bases not matched to a gene: 5. In nucleotides, the CDR3 is TGTGCCAGCAGTTACGGTAGCGGGGGGAGTACAGATACGCAGTATTTT. Protein product: CASSYGSGGSTDTQYF.

The genes are TRBV6-6 and TRBJ1-1; TRBD1 is a possible D gene (5 bases). Trimming shortened V by 4 bases and J by 5 bases, and 8 bases separated the two germline ends. There are 12 residues in the CDR3. Germline CDR1 and CDR2: MNHNY and SVGAGI (reference sequence). CDR3 sequence: CASSFAGTEAFF. In nucleotides, the CDR3 is TGTGCCAGCAGTTTCGCAGGGACTGAAGCTTTCTTT.

The V and J genes are TRBV5-6 and TRBJ2-6; a possible D gene is TRBD1 (6 bases). The germline V and J ends were trimmed by 5 bases and 1 base, with 10 bases remaining between them. The CDR3 consists of 15 residues. Germline lookup yields CDR1 SGHDT and CDR2 YYEEEE. CDR3 DNA sequence: TGTGCCAGCAGTCGTACAGGGTCTGGGGCCAACGTCCTGACTTTC. Amino acid sequence: CASSRTGSGANVLTF. The full variable domain, in which reference TRBV5-6 and TRBJ2-6 provide the parts outside the CDR3, is DAGVTQSPTHLIKTRGQQVTLRCSPKSGHDTVSWYQQALGQGPQFIFQYYEEEERQRGNFPDRFSGHQFPNYSSELNVNALLLGDSALYLCASSRTGSGANVLTFGAGSRLTVL.

This chain connects TRBV4-3 to TRBJ2-3; weak D call: TRBD2 (5 bases). There are 17 residues in the CDR3. Trimming took 4 bases from V and 0 from J, leaving 17 bases between them. Germline CDR1 is LGHNA and CDR2 is YSLEER. As DNA, the CDR3 is TGCGCCAGCAGCCTCCAGGCGGCGGGTTCTAGCACAGATACGCAGTATTTT. It codes for CASSLQAAGSSTDTQYF.

This clone was seen just once. This rearrangement joins TRBV30 to TRBJ2-3; TRBD2 aligns across 8 bases. The germline V gene encodes CDR1 GTSNPN and CDR2 SVGIG (reference sequence). CDR3 length: 17 amino acids. V dropped 1 base and J dropped 4; count of bases not matched to a gene: 13. The DNA of the CDR3 is TGTGCCTGGAGTGCCCTCCGGGGGGGCGCTGTCCCAGATACGCAGTATTTT. Residues: CAWSALRGGAVPDTQYF.

This clone was detected only a few times. The chain uses TRBV6-4 and TRBJ2-3, with TRBD2 matching 9 bases. J was trimmed by 0 bases and V by 0 bases; bases with no gene match: 1. Germline-derived CDR1 and CDR2 are MRHNA and SNTAGT. The CDR3 consists of 16 residues. In nucleotides, the CDR3 is TGTGCCAGCAGTGACTCTAGCGGGGGAAGCACAGATACGCAGTATTTT. Its protein is CASSDSSGGSTDTQYF.

The V call is TRBV5-5, the J call TRBJ2-7; D is unclear. CDR1 and CDR2 from the germline V gene are SGHKS and YYEKEE (reference sequence). V dropped 1 base and J dropped 6 bases, with 5 bases sitting between them. This CDR3 is 11 amino acids long. The CDR3 reads CASSLYGEQYF. CDR3 sequence (DNA): TGTGCCAGCAGCTTGTACGGCGAGCAGTACTTC.

This clone has only one observation. The V call is TRBV6-5, the J call TRBJ1-4, with D perhaps TRBD1 (6 bases). Germline CDR1 and CDR2: MNHEY and SVGAGI. V lost 5 bases and J 4 bases, leaving 11 bases between the germline ends. The CDR3 extends over 14 amino acids. The CDR3 DNA sequence: TGTGCCAGCAGTAGTCGGACAGTTAATGAAAAACTGTTTTTT. As protein: CASSSRTVNEKLFF.

The V gene is TRBV7-3, the J gene TRBJ2-3; 9 bases agree with TRBD1. The CDR3 spans 17 residues. Germline V gene sequence: CDR1 SGHTA, CDR2 FQGTGA. Trimming cost V 0 bases and J 6 bases; bases outside gene matches: 10. Written as DNA, the CDR3 is TGTGCCAGCAGCTTAACGGGACAGGGTCACGGTGGGGATACGCAGTATTTT. This codes for CASSLTGQGHGGDTQYF.

The rearrangement joins TRBV5-6 to TRBJ1-6; a possible D gene is TRBD1 (5 bases). This CDR3 has 14 residues. CDR1 SGHDT and CDR2 YYEEEE come from the germline V gene. V was shortened by 0 bases and J by 8 bases, with 9 bases between the two germline ends. DNA for the CDR3: TGTGCCAGCAGCTTGGGACAGTCCTATTCACCCCTCCACTTT. It yields the protein CASSLGQSYSPLHF.

V usage is TRBV2 and J usage is TRBJ2-1; D may be TRBD2 (6 bases). CDR1 SNHLY and CDR2 FYNNEI come from the germline V gene. The CDR3 spans 12 residues. Deletions cut 2 bases from V and 15 bases from J, with 14 bases between. CDR3 bases: TGTGCCAGCAGTGAATTTGGGGGGAATGGGTTCTTC. Its translation: CASSEFGGNGFF.

The chain employs TRBV27 and TRBJ2-1; D is ambiguous. The CDR3 has 14 amino acids. Trimming cost V 3 bases and J 5 bases, with 11 bases left between them. The germline gives CDR1 MNHEY, CDR2 SMNVEV (reference sequence). The DNA of the CDR3 is TGTGCCAGCAGTTTGTCCGGGTCCCACAATGAGCAGTTCTTC. Translation: CASSLSGSHNEQFF.

CDR3 bases: TGCGCCAGCAGTGAGCTCCTTGGAGGCGAGCAGTACTTC. Translating gives CASSELLGGEQYF. The chain carries TRBV10-2 and TRBJ2-7, with a tentative D call TRBD2 (5 bases). V lost 2 bases, J lost 6 bases, and 11 bases lay in between. Germline CDR1 WSHSY, CDR2 SAAADI. The length of the CDR3 is 13 residues.

This rearrangement joins TRBV28 to TRBJ2-7, with 9 nucleotides matching TRBD1. This CDR3 is 15 amino acids long. V was clipped by 6 bases and J by 1 base; unmatched bases: 7. From germline, CDR1 is MDHEN and CDR2 SYDVKM. The CDR3 sequence: CASRMTGGVSYEQYF. In DNA, the CDR3 is TGTGCCAGCAGGATGACAGGGGGTGTATCCTACGAGCAGTACTTC.

This chain links TRBV6-5 with TRBJ2-1; D gene ambiguous. V was clipped by 4 bases and J by 0 bases, with 7 bases between them. Germline loops: CDR1 MNHEY, CDR2 SVGAGI. The CDR3 is 14 residues long. CDR3 DNA sequence: TGTGCCAGCAGTTCGGTTAGCTCCTACAATGAGCAGTTCTTC. Encoded protein: CASSSVSSYNEQFF.